A selection of T cell receptor beta chains follows, all from one sample in a study of T-cell reconstitution after alpha-beta-depleted transplantation in children. TCRdb passed the PCR reads through MiXCR, listing each CDR3 protein once. Of approximately 97,000 distinct CDR3 sequences listed, about 6% are singletons. The sample in question was PBMCs, mostly from graft donor cells, obtained 60 days after TCRalphabeta/CD19-depleted stem cell transplant. The receptors here all came from a female patient aged 2 to 10 who had a stem cell transplant for Fanconi anemia, so the T cells may come from the graft donor. Both conserved end residues are part of each CDR3. A D gene is named only where the DNA matches it firmly. Size is stated for part of the rows, as once, few or many counts, or as a class when the clone is expanded.

CDR3 DNA: TGCAGCGGACTTGGGACTAGCGGGAGTATCAATGAGCAGTTCTTC; CDR3 protein: CSGLGTSGSINEQFF; J gene: TRBJ2-1; CDR3 length: 15; D gene: TRBD2; clone size: many; V gene: TRBV29-1
CDR3 DNA: TGTGCCACCAGCAGGGACAGGGTGAACACTGAAGCTTTCTTT; CDR3 protein: CATSRDRVNTEAFF; J gene: TRBJ1-1; CDR3 length: 14; D gene: TRBD1; clone size: many; V gene: TRBV15
CDR3 DNA: TGTGCCAGCTCACCAACCGGGACAAGAACCTACGAGCAGTACTTC; CDR3 protein: CASSPTGTRTYEQYF; J gene: TRBJ2-7; CDR3 length: 15; D gene: .; clone size: many; V gene: TRBV18
CDR3 DNA: TGCGCCAGCAGCTTGGTTGTCAGCTCCTACGAGCAGTACTTC; CDR3 protein: CASSLVVSSYEQYF; J gene: TRBJ2-7; CDR3 length: 14; D gene: .; clone size: many; V gene: TRBV5-1
CDR3 DNA: TGCGCCAGCAGCTTGGTTGGGGGAAACGAGCAGTACTTC; CDR3 protein: CASSLVGGNEQYF; J gene: TRBJ2-7; CDR3 length: 13; D gene: .; clone size: many; V gene: TRBV5-1
CDR3 DNA: TGTGCCATCAGTGAGACAGCTGGCTACACCTTC; CDR3 protein: CAISETAGYTF; J gene: TRBJ1-2; CDR3 length: 11; D gene: .; clone size: many; V gene: TRBV10-3
CDR3 DNA: TGCAGTGCGGGGCGGGGGGCCGGGACCCAGTACTTC; CDR3 protein: CSAGRGAGTQYF; J gene: TRBJ2-5; CDR3 length: 12; D gene: TRBD2; clone size: few; V gene: TRBV20-1
CDR3 DNA: TGCGCCAGCAGCTTACACAGGGGAATTCCTGAAGCTTTCTTT; CDR3 protein: CASSLHRGIPEAFF; J gene: TRBJ1-1; CDR3 length: 14; D gene: TRBD1; clone size: many; V gene: TRBV5-1
CDR3 DNA: TGTGCCAGCTCACCACGTCTTAGCGGGGCAACCTACGAGCAGTACTTC; CDR3 protein: CASSPRLSGATYEQYF; J gene: TRBJ2-7; CDR3 length: 16; D gene: TRBD2; clone size: many; V gene: TRBV18
CDR3 DNA: TGCAGTGCCCCGGACAGGTTCTCCTACGAGCAGTACTTC; CDR3 protein: CSAPDRFSYEQYF; J gene: TRBJ2-7; CDR3 length: 13; D gene: TRBD1; clone size: many; V gene: TRBV20-1
CDR3 DNA: TGCAGTGCGAAGCTCGCCTACAATGAGCAGTTCTTC; CDR3 protein: CSAKLAYNEQFF; J gene: TRBJ2-1; CDR3 length: 12; D gene: .; clone size: few; V gene: TRBV20-1
CDR3 DNA: TGTGCCAGCAGTTACTCGTATGCGGGACTAGACTACAATGAGCAGTTCTTC; CDR3 protein: CASSYSYAGLDYNEQFF; J gene: TRBJ2-1; CDR3 length: 17; D gene: TRBD2; clone size: many; V gene: TRBV6-5
CDR3 DNA: TGCGCCAGCAGCATAAGGAATATCGGCACTGAAGCTTTCTTT; CDR3 protein: CASSIRNIGTEAFF; J gene: TRBJ1-1; CDR3 length: 14; D gene: .; clone size: many; V gene: TRBV5-1
CDR3 DNA: TGTGCCAGCAGCCAAGAATTTGGAGGAGCAGATACGCAGTATTTT; CDR3 protein: CASSQEFGGADTQYF; J gene: TRBJ2-3; CDR3 length: 15; D gene: .; clone size: .; V gene: TRBV4-2
CDR3 DNA: TGTGCCAGCACCTTCAATGGCAATGAGCAGTTCTTC; CDR3 protein: CASTFNGNEQFF; J gene: TRBJ2-1; CDR3 length: 12; D gene: .; clone size: few; V gene: TRBV6-1
CDR3 DNA: TGTGCCAGCAGTCCGTCGGGTCCCCCTGGGACCCAGTACTTC; CDR3 protein: CASSPSGPPGTQYF; J gene: TRBJ2-5; CDR3 length: 14; D gene: .; clone size: few; V gene: TRBV28
CDR3 DNA: TGTGCCAGCAGCGTAGGGGGACTAGCTGCCTACAATGAGCAGTTCTTC; CDR3 protein: CASSVGGLAAYNEQFF; J gene: TRBJ2-1; CDR3 length: 16; D gene: TRBD2; clone size: many; V gene: TRBV9
CDR3 DNA: TGTGCCAGCAGCCCACATGGCTGGGAGCAGTACTTC; CDR3 protein: CASSPHGWEQYF; J gene: TRBJ2-7; CDR3 length: 12; D gene: .; clone size: .; V gene: TRBV14
CDR3 DNA: TGTGCCAGCAGCAAGACAGGGGATGGGGCCAACGTCCTGACTTTC; CDR3 protein: CASSKTGDGANVLTF; J gene: TRBJ2-6; CDR3 length: 15; D gene: TRBD1; clone size: .; V gene: TRBV7-3
CDR3 DNA: TGTGCCAGTAGTATGAGTGCCTTGCTAGAGGGAAGGACAGATACGCAGTATTTT; CDR3 protein: CASSMSALLEGRTDTQYF; J gene: TRBJ2-3; CDR3 length: 18; D gene: .; clone size: many; V gene: TRBV19
CDR3 DNA: TGTGCCAGCAGCGAGGGCGAGTCCTACGAGCAGTACTTC; CDR3 protein: CASSEGESYEQYF; J gene: TRBJ2-7; CDR3 length: 13; D gene: .; clone size: many; V gene: TRBV11-3
CDR3 DNA: TGCGCCAGCAGCCAAGATTCGGGACAGCCATACTTGCCCCAGCATTTT; CDR3 protein: CASSQDSGQPYLPQHF; J gene: TRBJ1-5; CDR3 length: 16; D gene: TRBD1; clone size: .; V gene: TRBV4-1
CDR3 DNA: TGTGCCAGCAGCTTAGGGCTAGCTTACCCAGATACGCAGTATTTT; CDR3 protein: CASSLGLAYPDTQYF; J gene: TRBJ2-3; CDR3 length: 15; D gene: .; clone size: many; V gene: TRBV7-2
CDR3 DNA: TGCAGCGTTGCCGGGACAGGGGGGGTTGGGGCTGAAGCTTTCTTT; CDR3 protein: CSVAGTGGVGAEAFF; J gene: TRBJ1-1; CDR3 length: 15; D gene: TRBD1; clone size: many; V gene: TRBV29-1
CDR3 DNA: TGTGCCAGCTCGGGGGGAGTCAATTACGAGCAGTACTTC; CDR3 protein: CASSGGVNYEQYF; J gene: TRBJ2-7; CDR3 length: 13; D gene: .; clone size: .; V gene: TRBV18
CDR3 DNA: TGTGCCAGCAGTTCTATACCGGGGGGAACCTACGAGCAGTACTTC; CDR3 protein: CASSSIPGGTYEQYF; J gene: TRBJ2-7; CDR3 length: 15; D gene: TRBD2; clone size: .; V gene: TRBV6-5
CDR3 DNA: TGTGCCAGCAGCGAGGGGGTATCCTACGAGCAGTACTTC; CDR3 protein: CASSEGVSYEQYF; J gene: TRBJ2-7; CDR3 length: 13; D gene: .; clone size: few; V gene: TRBV7-8
CDR3 DNA: TGTGCCAGCAGCCAAGCGGGAGAGAATTACAATGAGCAGTTCTTC; CDR3 protein: CASSQAGENYNEQFF; J gene: TRBJ2-1; CDR3 length: 15; D gene: .; clone size: many; V gene: TRBV4-2
CDR3 DNA: TGTGCCAGCAGTTACTCGTTGACAGGGCCCCAGCATTTT; CDR3 protein: CASSYSLTGPQHF; J gene: TRBJ1-5; CDR3 length: 13; D gene: .; clone size: .; V gene: TRBV6-5
CDR3 DNA: TGCGCCAGCAGCTTGGTTCTCGGTCTACAAGAGACCCAGTACTTC; CDR3 protein: CASSLVLGLQETQYF; J gene: TRBJ2-5; CDR3 length: 15; D gene: .; clone size: few; V gene: TRBV5-1
CDR3 DNA: TGTGCCAGCAGCCGCCTCGGCCCCACCATATATTTT; CDR3 protein: CASSRLGPTIYF; J gene: TRBJ1-3; CDR3 length: 12; D gene: .; clone size: many; V gene: TRBV14
CDR3 DNA: TGTGCCAGCAGCCAGGTTGGGACTAGCGGGGGCGGTGAGCAGTTCTTC; CDR3 protein: CASSQVGTSGGGEQFF; J gene: TRBJ2-1; CDR3 length: 16; D gene: TRBD2; clone size: many; V gene: TRBV4-2
CDR3 DNA: TGTGCCAGCAGTTCGGGGGGGCCCCTGAACTACGAGCAGTACTTC; CDR3 protein: CASSSGGPLNYEQYF; J gene: TRBJ2-7; CDR3 length: 15; D gene: TRBD2; clone size: .; V gene: TRBV28
CDR3 DNA: TGTGCCTGGAATTCGGGGAGGTATTCACCCCTCCACTTT; CDR3 protein: CAWNSGRYSPLHF; J gene: TRBJ1-6; CDR3 length: 13; D gene: .; clone size: few; V gene: TRBV30
CDR3 DNA: TGTGCCAGCAGTTTTCTAGCGGGGGGGGACAATGAGCAGTTCTTC; CDR3 protein: CASSFLAGGDNEQFF; J gene: TRBJ2-1; CDR3 length: 15; D gene: TRBD2; clone size: .; V gene: TRBV12-3/TRBV12-4
CDR3 DNA: TGCAGTGCGCGTAGGGGGGGCCAGGGAGAGACCCAGTACTTC; CDR3 protein: CSARRGGQGETQYF; J gene: TRBJ2-5; CDR3 length: 14; D gene: .; clone size: .; V gene: TRBV20-1
CDR3 DNA: TGTACCAGCAGTTTCAGCCCTCTAGACCGGGACACAACCTACGAGCAGTACTTC; CDR3 protein: CTSSFSPLDRDTTYEQYF; J gene: TRBJ2-7; CDR3 length: 18; D gene: .; clone size: .; V gene: TRBV2
CDR3 DNA: TGTGCCAGCAGTGAAGCGACAGGGGAGTACAATGAGCAGTTCTTC; CDR3 protein: CASSEATGEYNEQFF; J gene: TRBJ2-1; CDR3 length: 15; D gene: TRBD1; clone size: few; V gene: TRBV6-1
CDR3 DNA: TGTGCCAGCTCACCAGCGGGACAGGGAGAGACCCAGTACTTC; CDR3 protein: CASSPAGQGETQYF; J gene: TRBJ2-5; CDR3 length: 14; D gene: TRBD1; clone size: .; V gene: TRBV18
CDR3 DNA: TGTGCCAGCAGCGCACAACAGGGGGCGAACACTGAAGCTTTCTTT; CDR3 protein: CASSAQQGANTEAFF; J gene: TRBJ1-1; CDR3 length: 15; D gene: TRBD1; clone size: .; V gene: TRBV7-9
CDR3 DNA: TGTGCCAGCAGCCATGGGACTAGCGGGGAGTACGAGCAGTACTTC; CDR3 protein: CASSHGTSGEYEQYF; J gene: TRBJ2-7; CDR3 length: 15; D gene: TRBD2; clone size: .; V gene: TRBV3-1
CDR3 DNA: TGTGCCAGCCGGACTAGCGGAGAGACCCAGTACTTC; CDR3 protein: CASRTSGETQYF; J gene: TRBJ2-5; CDR3 length: 12; D gene: TRBD2; clone size: many; V gene: TRBV28
CDR3 DNA: TGTGCCAGCAGTTTAATCGCAGGGGTGCCCAGGGCTTTCTTT; CDR3 protein: CASSLIAGVPRAFF; J gene: TRBJ1-1; CDR3 length: 14; D gene: .; clone size: many; V gene: TRBV27
CDR3 DNA: TGCAGTGCTAGGCACAGGGGGCCGAGCTCCTACAATGAGCAGTTCTTC; CDR3 protein: CSARHRGPSSYNEQFF; J gene: TRBJ2-1; CDR3 length: 16; D gene: TRBD1; clone size: .; V gene: TRBV20-1
CDR3 DNA: TGTGCCAGCTCCGCAATAGCGGGAGTGGGAGATACGCAGTATTTT; CDR3 protein: CASSAIAGVGDTQYF; J gene: TRBJ2-3; CDR3 length: 15; D gene: TRBD2; clone size: medium-sized; V gene: TRBV7-9
CDR3 DNA: TGTGCCAGCAGTTTTTTCAAATCCAAGGAGCAGTACTTC; CDR3 protein: CASSFFKSKEQYF; J gene: TRBJ2-7; CDR3 length: 13; D gene: .; clone size: many; V gene: TRBV27